This TCR beta chain was found in a study of response to subunit inactivated influenza vaccine. A remark on this clonotype: Its antigen is unknown.

Study-level findings and limits: It was the authors' suggestion that each seasonal influenza vaccination recruits few new T cells.

One entry per CDR3 protein results from TCRdb running MiXCR on the RT-PCR reads. The sample yields around 190,000 distinct CDR3 sequences, about an eighth seen once. The CDR3 totals 13 residues. The V and J ends lost 5 bases and 8 bases, in that order; junction bases with no gene match: 3. The germline CDR1 and CDR2 sequences are MNHEY and SMNVEV (reference sequence). The TCR was taken from a man aged 45-60 years who received an inactivated influenza vaccine. The V call is TRBV27, the J call TRBJ2-1, with TRBD1 matching over 10 bases. The input for sequencing was CD8+ T cells sorted from PBMCs, taken 5 days after vaccination. For the CDR3, the DNA is TGTGCCAGCAGTCCGACAGGGGGCCATGAGCAGTTCTTC. Translating it yields CASSPTGGHEQFF.